The source of this TCR beta chain is a study of T cells in Graves' hyperthyroidism and ophthalmopathy. The overall study: The blood sample was taken at first diagnosis, before treatment began.

Authors of the study amplified TCR beta CDR3 regions from RNA transcripts. Primed by the HTBI set, a first-round RT-PCR was run on the TCR CDR3. TCRdb processed the multiplex PCR reads anew with MiXCR; each CDR3 protein has one entry. The sample contains under 650,000 distinct CDR3 sequences, about 16% of which appear only once. The CDR3 has 13 residues. Deletions cut 0 bases from V and 10 bases from J, with 10 bases between. CDR1 is SGHVS, CDR2 FNYEAQ, per germline. Absence of ophthalmopathy progression within 18 months defined stable Graves' hyperthyroidism. Diagnostic assessment was based on clinical symptoms, serum thyroxine and TRAb, thyroid ultrasound and orbital computed tomography. In the case of this clonotype: Its antigen is not identified.

Whole-study findings and limits: Ophthalmopathy was model-predicted a median roughly 6.2 months pre-onset.

Sample: blood. The source is a woman in her 30s with Graves' hyperthyroidism. The J gene is TRBJ2-1, the V gene TRBV7-6, with D unresolved. CDR3 sequence: CASSLAAPWEQFF. CDR3 coding DNA: TGTGCCAGCAGCTTAGCGGCGCCGTGGGAGCAGTTCTTC.